This TCR beta chain was found in a study of cytomegalovirus exposure and HLA in healthy donors. TCRdb keeps only in-frame clones here, not all; method: immunoSEQ multiplex PCR. The sample includes 150,000 or so clones, roughly 89% of them seen just once. The germline V gene has CDR1 MGHRA and CDR2 YSYEKL. Trimming left V 0 bases short and J 10 bases short, with 18 bases between. This CDR3 has 15 amino acids. This clone has only one observation. Its antigen remains unknown. General study findings and limits: Subsequent analysis of the 120 or so validation repertoires found a tendency for first-cohort TCR clusters to co-occur. It was 160 or so TCR beta chains that were listed as cytomegalovirus-associated. Accounts indicate the classifier identified cytomegalovirus status with strong specificity and sensitivity. CMV antigen specificity of a few CMV-associated chains was confirmed in vitro.

The sequencing sample was made of PBMCs. This chain connects TRBV4-1 to TRBJ1-1; D possibly corresponds to TRBD1 (5 bases). The receptor comes from a woman younger than 35 in good health and CMV-seropositive. The CDR3 nucleotides are TGCGCCAGCAGCCAAGATATGGGAGGGGTGCGGGGAGCTTTCTTT. Residues: CASSQDMGGVRGAFF.